The 21 T cell receptor beta chains given below trace back to one sample, sequenced in a study of CD8+CD57+ T cells in acquired aplastic anemia (dated 2018 in TCRdb). The sequencer was an Illumina HiSeq 2000. Genomic DNA served as template for TCR beta VDJ combination and CDR3 sequence profiling. TCRdb passed the public sequencing reads through fastp at Q25 and MiXCR, retaining productive beta sequences. Each record represents a unique CDR3 protein, reported with the most common genes and DNA among its rows. This sample lists 95,000 to 150,000 distinct CDR3 sequences; almost 40% were detected once. The ten largest clones capture roughly 3% of the sample. Flow cytometry had shown CD8+CD57+ cell expansion in the patients selected for sequencing. Material for sequencing was sorted CD4+, CD8+, or CD8+CD57+ T cells (not recorded which) from PBMCs. All receptors derive from a human donor with aplastic anemia.

This rearrangement joins TRBV5-1 to TRBJ2-7; 10 bases agree with TRBD1. CDR3 size: 16 residues. Germline CDR1 and CDR2: SGHRS and YFSETQ. V shed 3 bases, J shed 1 base, and the junction held 7 bases outside the gene matches. In nucleotides, the CDR3 is TGCGCCAGCAGCTCCGGGGACAGGGGAAGGTCCTACGAGCAGTACGTC. Amino acid sequence: CASSSGDRGRSYEQYV.

This clonotype was counted at least ten times. The chain is built from TRBV20-1 and TRBJ2-7; D may be TRBD1 (5 bases). V shed 3 bases and J shed 5 bases, with 14 bases lying between them. Germline-derived CDR1 and CDR2 are DFQATT and SNEGSKA (reference sequence). The CDR3 totals 13 residues. CDR3 amino acids: CSASPSRVNEQYF. The DNA for the CDR3 is TGCAGTGCTAGCCCCTCCAGGGTGAACGAGCAGTACTTC.

This clonotype has ten or more counts. The V call is TRBV7-2, the J call TRBJ2-3, with TRBD2 identical over 7 bases. V was clipped by 3 bases and J by 9 bases; unmatched bases: 12. The CDR3 contains 15 residues. Germline V lookup: CDR1 SGHTA, CDR2 FQGNSA. CDR3: CASSFPQRGERTQYF. The CDR3 nucleotides are TGTGCCAGCAGCTTCCCTCAGCGGGGAGAAAGAACGCAGTATTTT.

The chain is built from TRBV19 and TRBJ1-1; a possible D gene is TRBD1 (5 bases). The germline V gene encodes CDR1 LNHDA and CDR2 SQIVND (reference sequence). V lost 6 bases, J lost 1 base, and 12 bases lay in between. The length of the CDR3 is 14 residues. DNA of the CDR3: TGTGCCAGTAGGATCAAACAGGAGAACACTGAAGCTTTCTTT. It specifies CASRIKQENTEAFF.

With regard to this clonotype: One junction end disagrees with the germline gene, perhaps due to a read error. This chain joins TRBV2 and TRBJ2-1; a weak D match, TRBD1 (6 bases). The CDR3 is 16 residues long. CDR1 SNHLY and CDR2 FYNNEI come from the germline V gene. The CDR3 sequence: CASGKGQSSSYNEQLF. In nucleotides, the CDR3 is TGTGCCAGCGGTAAAGGACAGTCGAGCTCCTACAATGAGCAGCTCTTC.

As to this clonotype: This may come from a read error, since a much larger clone is one base off. The rearrangement joins TRBV9 to TRBJ1-3, with TRBD1 as a possible D gene (5 bases). The ends were cut back, 3 bases at V and 4 bases at J, with 14 bases in the middle. This CDR3 comprises 15 residues. Germline V CDR1 and CDR2: SGDLS, YYNGEE. For the CDR3, the DNA is TGTGCCAGCAGCGCAGATAGGGGAGCGGGAAACACCATATATTTT. It translates to CASSADRGAGNTIYF. The whole variable domain, filled in from reference TRBV9 and TRBJ1-3, reads DSGVTQTPKHLITATGQRVTLRCSPRSGDLSVYWYQQSLDQGLQFLIQYYNGEERAKGNILERFSAQQFPDLHSELNLSSLELGDSALYFCASSADRGAGNTIYFGEGSWLTVV.

This clonotype has more than one count but fewer than ten. The chain has TRBV10-3 and TRBJ2-5; D uncertain. The germline V gene encodes CDR1 ENHRY and CDR2 SYGVKD. The CDR3 spans 9 residues. Trimming stripped 11 bases from V and 1 base from J, with 2 bases between. The CDR3 DNA reads as TGTGCCGCCCAAGAGACCCAGTACTTC. Amino acids: CAAQETQYF.

V gene TRBV7-9 combines with J gene TRBJ2-7; TRBD2 matches 7 bases. This CDR3 is 13 amino acids long. V lost 7 bases and J lost 4; bases outside the gene matches: 7. The germline gives CDR1 SEHNR, CDR2 FQNEAQ (reference sequence). The CDR3 here is CASTPGTTYEQYF. CDR3 nucleotides: TGTGCCAGCACCCCCGGGACTACTTACGAGCAGTACTTC.

V and J are TRBV24-1 and TRBJ1-1, with 8 bases identical to TRBD1. Unmatched junction bases numbered 5, after V lost 3 bases and J lost 3 bases. Germline V gene lookup returns CDR1 KGHDR and CDR2 SFDVKD. The CDR3 runs 15 residues. In DNA, the CDR3 is TGTGCCACCAGTGATCGCAGGGGGCCTCACACTGAAGCTTTCTTT. This sequence encodes CATSDRRGPHTEAFF.

This clonotype showed up many times. This chain connects TRBV29-1 to TRBJ2-2, with D tentatively TRBD1 (5 bases). The CDR3 runs to 13 residues. V gave up 3 bases and J gave up 4 bases, with 9 bases separating them. The germline V gene has CDR1 SQVTM and CDR2 ANQGSEA. CDR3 DNA: TGCAGCGTTGATTTACAGGCCACCGGGGAGCTGTTTTTT. This gives the protein CSVDLQATGELFF.

A word on this clonotype: A much larger clonotype is one base distant, so this may be a read error. The genes are TRBV4-2 and TRBJ2-1; 10 bases map to TRBD2. Germline-derived CDR1 and CDR2 are LGHNA and YNFKEQ. The V segment lost 4 bases and the J segment 7 bases; nucleotides outside the gene matches: 10. This CDR3 is 16 amino acids long. The CDR3 DNA sequence: TGTGCCAGCAGCCCCGGACTAGCGGAAGGATTTAATGAGCAGTTCTTC. Residues: CASSPGLAEGFNEQFF.

This clonotype was recorded many times. The chain uses TRBV19 and TRBJ1-5; D gene unclear. The CDR3 is made up of 14 amino acids. Between the trimmed V and J ends, which lost 3 bases and 1 base, there was a span of 7 bases. The germline V gene encodes CDR1 LNHDA and CDR2 SQIVND (reference sequence). CDR3 in amino acids: CASSIGGSNQPQHF. The CDR3 bases are TGTGCCAGTAGTATTGGCGGGAGCAATCAGCCCCAGCATTTT.

The chain is built from TRBV29-1 and TRBJ1-2, with D hard to call. Trimming left V 5 bases short and J 4 bases short, with 8 bases between. CDR1 SQVTM and CDR2 ANQGSEA come from the germline V gene. The CDR3 has 11 residues. CDR3 amino acids: CSVMEAYGYTF. CDR3 nucleotides: TGCAGCGTTATGGAGGCCTATGGCTACACCTTC.

There are many counts of this clonotype. The chain links TRBV2 to TRBJ2-7; D remains ambiguous. Germline V gives CDR1 SNHLY, CDR2 FYNNEI. Trimming left V 4 bases short and J 6 bases short, with 13 bases between. The CDR3 covers 13 residues. CDR3 nucleotides: TGTGCCAGCAGTGCGGGCTCCCGGGCCGAGCAGTACGTC. The encoded protein is CASSAGSRAEQYV.

This chain joins TRBV29-1 and TRBJ2-3; either TRBD1 or TRBD2 may fit D (5 bases each). CDR1 and CDR2 (germline): SQVTM, ANQGSEA. The V end was cut by 6 bases, the J end by 8 bases, with 18 bases between. The CDR3 spans 13 residues. The CDR3 DNA sequence: TGCAGCGTCTCTAGTGGGGGTCAAGGTACGCAGTATTTT. Protein: CSVSSGGQGTQYF.

V and J are TRBV29-1 and TRBJ2-5; D call uncertain. V dropped 3 bases and J dropped 1 base, with 6 bases sitting between them. The germline V gene has CDR1 SQVTM and CDR2 ANQGSEA. This CDR3 has 12 amino acids. The CDR3 nucleotides read TGCAGCGTTGAGTGGGGCCAAGAGACCCAGTACTTC. Residues: CSVEWGQETQYF. Full variable domain (missing parts from reference TRBV29-1 and TRBJ2-5): SAVISQKPSRDICQRGTSLTIQCQVDSQVTMMFWYRQQPGQSLTLIATANQGSEATYESGFVIDKFPISRPNLTFSTLTVSNMSPEDSSIYLCSVEWGQETQYFGPGTRLLVL.

This clonotype has at least ten counts. The rearrangement joins TRBV6-1 to TRBJ1-1; D ambiguous. The CDR3 runs 13 residues. V was clipped by 6 bases and J by 2 bases, with 10 bases between them. The V gene's germline CDR1 is MNHNS and CDR2 SASEGT. CDR3 DNA sequence: TGTGCCAGCAGACCCGGATTCAACACTGAAGCTTTCTTT. Translation: CASRPGFNTEAFF.

The rearrangement joins TRBV15 to TRBJ2-1; D is perhaps TRBD1 or TRBD2 (5 bases each). The V end lost 11 bases, the J end lost 5 bases, and 16 bases lay between the germline ends. Looked up from germline, CDR1 is LNHNV and CDR2 is YYDKDF (reference sequence). The CDR3 is 13 amino acids. The CDR3 here is CACRDAPHNEQFF. The CDR3 coding sequence is TGTGCCTGCCGGGACGCGCCTCACAATGAGCAGTTCTTC.

At least ten counts were recorded for this clonotype. This chain connects TRBV28 to TRBJ1-2, with D unclear. Germline V gene sequence: CDR1 MDHEN, CDR2 SYDVKM. The CDR3 length is 13 residues. V was trimmed by 5 bases and J by 7 bases, leaving 14 bases between them. CDR3 bases: TGTGCCAGCAGTCTTACTTCTAAGGGTGGCTACACCTTC. Its protein is CASSLTSKGGYTF.

The chain couples TRBV10-3 to TRBJ2-5; TRBD2 aligns across 16 bases. The CDR3 loop spans 18 amino acids. The junction had 9 bases not matched to a gene; V was cut back by 4 bases and J by 4 bases. The V gene's germline CDR1 is ENHRY and CDR2 SYGVKD. This CDR3 is CAISGSGTSGGAGETQYF. The CDR3 DNA reads as TGTGCCATCAGTGGGTCCGGGACTAGCGGGGGGGCCGGAGAGACCCAGTACTTC.

The chain combines TRBV7-6 with TRBJ2-7; TRBD1 aligns across 8 bases. CDR1 and CDR2 from the germline V gene are SGHVS and FNYEAQ. This CDR3 has 14 residues. J gave up 5 bases and V 5 bases, and 8 bases lay outside the gene matches. The CDR3 DNA is TGTGCCAGCAGCCTGGGGACAGGATGGGACGAGCAGTACGTC. Encoded protein: CASSLGTGWDEQYV.